This T cell receptor (beta chain) originates from a study of OX40 agonist ivuxolimab in advanced cancers. About the research overall: The diagnoses of dose-escalation patients were hepatocellular carcinoma, melanoma, renal cell or head and neck cancer.

With baseline, cycle 4 day 1, and cycle 7 day 1 as timepoints, blood was sampled. TCRdb keeps only in-frame clones here, not all; method: immunoSEQ multiplex PCR. The repertoire has 100,000 or so clones, 90% of them found once; the top ten carry 0.25% to 0.35%. Findings and limits, study-wide: It was not determined which antigens were specifically recognized by the peripheral T cells that had undergone clonal expansion. Averaging showed that CD8+ T cells had more expanded clones than CD4+ did.

On this clone: What it binds is not known.

The sequence was collected from an adult with an advanced solid tumor such as melanoma, head and neck, liver or kidney cancer. Material: CD4+ or CD8+ T cells sorted from blood, obtained in a trial of the OX40 agonist ivuxolimab.

CDR3 sequence reads: CASSQPTSGSSYEQYF. Written as DNA, the CDR3 is TGCGCCAGCAGCCAACCAACTAGCGGTAGCTCCTACGAGCAGTACTTC. The V and J genes are TRBV4-1 and TRBJ2-7; 8 positions agree with TRBD2. Trimming cost V 2 bases and J 0 bases; bases outside gene matches: 6. CDR3 length equals 16 residues. Germline lookup yields CDR1 MGHRA and CDR2 YSYEKL.